This T cell receptor (beta chain) was retrieved from a study of T cell clonotyping in hematopoietic cell transplantation. The study's findings and limits: At the given depth, recipient repertoires were over 95% de novo clonotypes. Graft donor and pretransplant recipient Inverse Simpson Index values predicted broader posttransplant TCR diversity. Without cell sorting, CD4 versus CD8 contributions remain unresolved. Pathologically expanded recipient clonotypes increased progressively from day 30 to day 180 as diversity fell.

As concerns this clone: The antigen is not known. At one end, the junction sequence differs from germline, possibly due to a read error.

The protocol was immunoSEQ multiplex PCR, while the TCRdb copy is restricted to in-frame clones and leaves out a portion. The sample shows some 30,000 clones, about 93% of them seen only once. Sequencing was performed on PBMCs, taken 100 days after allogeneic stem cell transplant. This receptor was obtained from a female patient aged 50-65 years who had an allogeneic stem cell transplant from a related donor, so the T cells may come from the graft donor. Some clones in this sample may be carry-over from other donors' samples.

The CDR3 protein is CAGASSYEQYF. The DNA for the CDR3 is TGTGCAGGGGCCAGCTCCTACGAGCAGTACTTC. J is TRBJ2-7 and V is TRBV29-1; D is possibly TRBD1 (6 bases). This CDR3 is 11 amino acids long. The germline V gene encodes CDR1 SQVTM and CDR2 ANQGSEA.